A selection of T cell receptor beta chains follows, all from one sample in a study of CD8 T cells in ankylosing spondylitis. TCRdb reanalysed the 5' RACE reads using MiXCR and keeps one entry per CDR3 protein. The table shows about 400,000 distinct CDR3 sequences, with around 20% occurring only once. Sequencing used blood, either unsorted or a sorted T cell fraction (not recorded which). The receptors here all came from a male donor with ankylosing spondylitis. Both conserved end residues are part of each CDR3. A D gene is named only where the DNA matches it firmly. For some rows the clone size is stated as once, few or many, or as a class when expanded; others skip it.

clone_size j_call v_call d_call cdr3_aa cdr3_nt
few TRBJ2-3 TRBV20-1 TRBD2 CSATSGRPLFDTQYF TGCAGTGCCACCAGCGGGAGGCCCCTCTTTGATACGCAGTATTTT
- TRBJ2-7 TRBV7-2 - CASSLAPGKAYEQYF TGTGCCAGCAGCTTAGCCCCCGGGAAGGCCTACGAGCAGTACTTC
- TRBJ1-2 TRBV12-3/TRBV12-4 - CASSLGGYDYGYTF TGTGCCAGCAGTTTAGGGGGTTACGACTATGGCTACACCTTC
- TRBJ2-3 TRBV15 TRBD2 CATSRDLGANGRVSDTQYF TGTGCCACCAGCAGAGATCTCGGGGCTAACGGGAGGGTTTCAGATACGCAGTATTTT
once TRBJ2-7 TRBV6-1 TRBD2 CASRGGTSGAAYEQYF TGTGCCAGCAGAGGGGGGACTAGCGGGGCTGCCTACGAGCAGTACTTC
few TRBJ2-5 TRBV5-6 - CASSLEMGPRETQYF TGTGCCAGCAGCTTGGAGATGGGACCTCGGGAGACCCAGTACTTC
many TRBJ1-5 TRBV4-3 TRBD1 CASSQDWGGQANQPQHF TGCGCCAGCAGCCAAGATTGGGGTGGACAGGCTAATCAGCCCCAGCATTTT
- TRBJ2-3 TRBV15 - CATSRESPGGGTDTQYF TGTGCCACCAGCAGAGAGTCCCCAGGCGGGGGCACAGATACGCAGTATTTT
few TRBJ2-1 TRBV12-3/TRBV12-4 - CASSRLGGSGDNEQFF TGTGCCAGCAGTCGCCTAGGGGGCAGCGGGGACAATGAGCAGTTCTTC
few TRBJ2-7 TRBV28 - CASSRADRSSYEQYF TGTGCCAGCAGCCGAGCAGACCGGAGCTCCTACGAGCAGTACTTC
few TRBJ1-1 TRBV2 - CASSEGSRWAFF TGTGCCAGCAGCGAAGGTTCGCGGTGGGCTTTCTTT
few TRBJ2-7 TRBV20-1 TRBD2 CSARDLRPSGRPDEQYF TGCAGTGCTAGAGATCTTCGGCCTAGCGGGAGACCCGACGAGCAGTACTTC
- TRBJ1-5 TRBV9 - CASSGQGHGNQPQHF TGTGCCAGCAGCGGCCAGGGTCACGGCAATCAGCCCCAGCATTTT
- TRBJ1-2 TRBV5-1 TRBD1 CASSLTGDDGGYTF TGCGCCAGCAGCTTGACAGGGGACGACGGTGGCTACACCTTC
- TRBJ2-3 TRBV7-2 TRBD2 CASSLAGHTDTQYF TGTGCCAGCAGCCTAGCGGGACACACAGATACGCAGTATTTT
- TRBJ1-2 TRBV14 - CASSQTVNYGYTF TGTGCCAGCAGCCAAACAGTTAACTATGGCTACACCTTC
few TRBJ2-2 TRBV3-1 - CASSQVPGTTGELFF TGTGCCAGCAGCCAAGTGCCAGGTACCACCGGGGAGCTGTTTTTT
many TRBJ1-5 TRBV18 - CASSEDRKRPQHF TGTGCCAGCTCAGAAGACCGGAAAAGGCCCCAGCATTTT
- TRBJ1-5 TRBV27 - CASSGLNDQPQHF TGTGCCAGCAGTGGGTTAAATGATCAGCCCCAGCATTTT
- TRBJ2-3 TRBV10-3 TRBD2 CAISPLAGGSTDTQYF TGTGCCATCAGCCCACTAGCGGGAGGGAGCACAGATACGCAGTATTTT
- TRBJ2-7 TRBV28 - CASSFPLTYEQYF TGTGCCAGCAGTTTTCCTCTCACCTACGAGCAGTACTTC
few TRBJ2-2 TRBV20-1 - CSARGRIGTGELFF TGCAGTGCTAGGGGTCGGATTGGCACCGGGGAGCTGTTTTTT